Described below is a single T cell receptor (beta chain) sequence and its context. This clone was recorded only once. There is no known antigen for this receptor. Base qualities are not at hand, and no much larger clone is one base apart. The data stem from a study of OX40 agonist ivuxolimab in advanced cancers. Turning to the overall study: The costimulatory receptor OX40 (CD134) was targeted by ivuxolimab, a fully human IgG2 agonistic monoclonal antibody. Partial responses occurred in three dose-escalation patients, of whom one had hepatocellular carcinoma and two had cutaneous melanoma. Intravenous ivuxolimab was administered to patients every 2 weeks at six dose levels: 0.01, 0.1, 0.3, 1.5, 3 and 10 mg/kg. The monotherapy dose-escalation portion (N of about 52 patients) of the phase I ivuxolimab trial is reported in the paper. Among the roughly 50 dose-escalation patients, some 20 had hepatocellular carcinoma, roughly 15 melanoma, 9 renal cell carcinoma and 9 head and neck cancer. In the dose-escalation cohort, more than 80% of patients were male, and the mean age was approximately 60 years with a range of roughly 20 to 79. The point of sequencing TCRbeta in the periphery was to test whether ivuxolimab changed TCR sequence diversity and drove clonal T-cell expansion. Prior anti-PD-1, anti-PD-L1 or anti-CTLA-4 therapy was permitted, and 40% to 50% of dose-escalation patients had received checkpoint inhibitors. Points the paper makes about the study in general: In partial responders in the 0.1-3.0 mg/kg groups, normalized peripheral clonal expansion was found to be among the lowest, especially among CD8+ T cells. After ivuxolimab, more expanded clones were found on average in CD8+ T cells than in CD4+ T cells. Low levels of normalized T-cell clonal expansion were also seen in some patients who did not respond. At doses of 0.1 to 3.0 mg/kg, clonal expansion of both CD4+ and CD8+ blood T cells was observed from baseline to week 6. The antigen specificity of the peripheral T cells that underwent clonal expansion was not determined.

The CDR3 spans 16 residues, from the cysteine through the phenylalanine. CDR3 DNA only is kept here, 48 bases in frame from base 1. Here V drops 2 bases and J drops 8 bases, and the junction holds 10 bases not matched to any gene. For CDR1 and CDR2, the germline V gene lists MGHRA and YSYEKL. Genomic DNA was extracted from sorted cells for sequencing of the TCRbeta CDR3 region. The immunoSEQ Assay was used for sequencing of TCRbeta CDR3 regions. TCRdb carries this immuneACCESS record with in-frame sequences only. Its versions omit some clonotypes, under half of them owing to an unresolved V gene in the studies checked, with the rest unexplained. For this sample there are fewer than 85,000 clones; about nine tenths appear just once. 0.3% to 0.4% of the sample is taken by the ten largest. Patients with a history of autoimmune disease or receiving systemic immunosuppression were excluded from the trial. Peripheral blood for TCR sequencing was collected from all dose cohorts at baseline, on cycle 4 day 1, and on cycle 7 day 1. Samples came from an open-label, multicenter, first-in-human phase I dose-escalation trial of ivuxolimab. Adults with locally advanced or metastatic melanoma, renal cell carcinoma, hepatocellular carcinoma or head and neck squamous cell carcinoma were enrolled in the trial. CD4+ and CD8+ T cells were sorted separately from peripheral blood before TCR sequencing.

The sequence joins TRBV4-1 to TRBJ1-2, and TRBD1 matches 11 of the central bases. The sequenced sample was CD4+ or CD8+ T cells sorted from blood, obtained in a trial of the OX40 agonist ivuxolimab. The sequence derives from an adult with an advanced solid tumor such as melanoma, head and neck, liver or kidney cancer. CDR3 region: CASSQSGTGGVFGYTF. The DNA is as follows: TGCGCCAGCAGCCAATCCGGGACAGGGGGAGTCTTCGGCTACACCTTC.